The clone carrying this T cell receptor beta chain was found many times. Antigen unknown. Being off target in a library aimed at alpha chains, this beta chain has a size of little meaning. The CDR3 spans 13 residues. Germline V gene sequence: CDR1 LNHDA, CDR2 SQIVND (reference sequence). Trimming removed 7 bases at V and 7 bases at J, with 13 bases between. On each TCR cDNA molecule, a unique molecular identifier was present. Each CDR3 protein is one row after TCRdb ran MiXCR on the 5' RACE reads. The sample contains approximately 6,800 distinct CDR3 sequences, 10% to 15% of which appear only once. The source of the sample is a study of spatial heterogeneity in lung cancer. Study outcomes and limitations: Tumoral mutation counts were tracked by counts of expanded intratumoral alpha and beta TCRs. Ubiquitous and regional expanded TCR counts correlated with ubiquitous and regional nonsynonymous mutations, respectively.

As for time point: sample taken at primary tumor resection. The cohort: approximately 66 early-stage, untreated non-small cell lung cancer patients. The authors sequenced whole RNA from tumor, nontumor lung or frozen PBMC without sorting. Sequenced material: lung tumor tissue, taken at surgery. The origin of this receptor is a male donor with early-stage non-small cell lung cancer. The rearrangement links TRBV19 to TRBJ2-2, with D perhaps TRBD1 (5 bases). The CDR3 sequence is CASTFQGRGELFF. CDR3 bases: TGTGCCAGTACTTTCCAGGGCCGCGGGGAGCTGTTTTTT.